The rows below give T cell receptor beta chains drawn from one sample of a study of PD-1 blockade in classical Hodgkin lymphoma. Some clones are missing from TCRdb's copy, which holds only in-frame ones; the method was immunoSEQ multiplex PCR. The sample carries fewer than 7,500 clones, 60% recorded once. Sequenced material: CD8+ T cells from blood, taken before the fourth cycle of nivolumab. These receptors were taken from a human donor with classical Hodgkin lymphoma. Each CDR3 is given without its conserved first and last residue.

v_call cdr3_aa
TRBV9 ASSVGSGRDNEQY
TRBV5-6 ASRTYQFWEQY
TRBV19 ASSPNTGTGVLYGYT
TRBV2 ASRRTGPYNEQF
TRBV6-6 ASRTPKAFPYEKLF
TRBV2 ASTPPGGTYNEQF
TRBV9 ASSVVGERTGELF
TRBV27 ASSRAGPGDEQY
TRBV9 ASSPRGTGFVSTEAF
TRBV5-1 ASSLVGTEYNEQF
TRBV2 ASSERQYGYT
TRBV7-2 ASSPGYEQY
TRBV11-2 ASSPRTSGFYNEQF
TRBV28 ASSPRRGQGVYGYT
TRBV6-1 ASSDPGQGARETQY
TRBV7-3 ASSLGGAKQPQH
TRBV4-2 ASSLGTGLGEKLF
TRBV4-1 ASSQVQGRSTGELF
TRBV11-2 ASSLTSSGRVDDEQY
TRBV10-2 ASTLDRWETQY
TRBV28 ASSFLRERPNEQF
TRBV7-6 ASSLAGFDGEQY
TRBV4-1 ASSLGPYNEKLF